Shown below are 25 T cell receptor beta chains from a single sample sequenced in a study of blood T cell repertoires in COVID-19. Sequenced by immunoSEQ multiplex PCR; TCRdb stores in-frame clones only, minus some. This table has 250,000 to 300,000 clones, 80% to 90% appearing once. The source material was peripheral blood. The origin of the receptors is a woman in her 70s with acute or convalescent COVID-19.

The rearrangement joins TRBV7-3 to TRBJ2-7, with 7 bases aligning to TRBD1. Germline assignment: CDR1 SGHTA and CDR2 FQGTGA. CDR3 size: 13 residues. The V gene end was trimmed by 5 bases and the J gene end by 7 bases; junction bases not matched to a gene: 8. For the CDR3, the DNA is TGTGCCAGCAGCCTTAACAGGGGTTCAGAGCAGTACTTC. This sequence encodes CASSLNRGSEQYF.

The CDR3 protein is CASSFLGQGHSGNTIYF. CDR3 DNA: TGTGCCAGCAGCTTTCTCGGACAGGGCCACTCTGGAAACACCATATATTTT. The chain employs TRBV5-5 and TRBJ1-3; TRBD1 aligns across 8 bases. The length of the CDR3 is 17 residues. Looked up from germline, CDR1 is SGHKS and CDR2 is YYEKEE (reference sequence). V lost 2 bases to trimming and J lost 0 bases; unmatched junction nucleotides: 7.

The V gene is TRBV20-1, the J gene TRBJ2-7; possibly TRBD2 for D (5 bases). V was shortened by 3 bases and J by 3 bases, with 12 bases between the two germline ends. Germline V gives CDR1 DFQATT, CDR2 SNEGSKA (reference sequence). The CDR3 covers 13 residues. The CDR3 nucleotides are TGCAGTGCTAGTACGGGAACAGTCTACGAGCAGTACTTC. This sequence encodes CSASTGTVYEQYF.

The chain joins TRBV6-2 or TRBV6-3 to TRBJ1-1; TRBD1 might be the D (6 bases). Trimming cost V 0 bases and J 1 base, with 18 bases left between them. The CDR3 contains 18 residues. Germline CDR1 reads MNHEY; CDR2 reads SVGEGT. The CDR3 is CASSYSTGTGMKNTEAFF. Written as DNA, the CDR3 is TGTGCCAGCAGTTACTCCACGGGTACAGGGATGAAGAACACTGAAGCTTTCTTT.

The chain links TRBV25-1 to TRBJ2-2, with a weak D call TRBD1 (6 bases). This CDR3 has 13 residues. Deletions cut 3 bases from V and 8 bases from J, with 10 bases between. The germline V gene encodes CDR1 MGHDK and CDR2 SYGVNS. CDR3 nucleotides: TGTGCCAGCAGTGATTCCGGACAGGGGGAGCTGTTTTTT. Translating it yields CASSDSGQGELFF.

The sample holds a few counts of this clone. This rearrangement joins TRBV28 to TRBJ2-7; maybe TRBD2 (6 bases). CDR3 length: 17 residues. Trimming took off 6 bases at V and 0 bases at J, with 21 bases between the two ends. Germline V gene lookup returns CDR1 MDHEN and CDR2 SYDVKM. The CDR3 protein is CASSTPAWGRSSYEQYF. In nucleotides, the CDR3 is TGTGCCAGCAGCACCCCTGCTTGGGGGAGGAGCTCCTACGAGCAGTACTTC.

This clone has only a few counts. The chain combines TRBV4-2 with TRBJ2-7; D may be TRBD1 (6 bases). Germline CDR1 and CDR2: LGHNA and YNFKEQ. V was cut by 0 bases and J by 4 bases, with 13 bases left in between. This CDR3 has 15 amino acids. Written as DNA, the CDR3 is TGTGCCAGCAGCCAAGATCGGGGCAGGGGATACGAGCAGTACTTC. It codes for CASSQDRGRGYEQYF.

J is TRBJ1-5 and V is TRBV19; D is undetermined. The CDR3 runs 13 residues. Between the trimmed V and J ends, which lost 3 bases and 6 bases, there was a span of 9 bases. Per the germline V gene, CDR1 is LNHDA and CDR2 is SQIVND (reference sequence). The DNA for the CDR3 is TGTGCCAGTAGTATGGAGGGTATTCAGCCCCAGCATTTT. It encodes CASSMEGIQPQHF.

CDR3 bases: TGCGCCAGCAGCTTGGGGGACAGAGGCCATGAAAAACTGTTTTTT. Translated, it gives CASSLGDRGHEKLFF. This chain joins TRBV5-1 and TRBJ1-4; TRBD1 aligns across 7 bases. The CDR3 is made up of 15 amino acids. Germline lookup yields CDR1 SGHRS and CDR2 YFSETQ. V gave up 0 bases and J gave up 6 bases; unmatched junction bases: 5.

This chain links TRBV14 with TRBJ2-1; possible D gene TRBD2, 5 bases. CDR1 is SGHDN, CDR2 FVKESK, per germline. The CDR3 is 14 amino acids. V lost 2 bases and J lost 9, with 14 bases in between. The DNA of the CDR3 is TGTGCCAGCAGCCAACGTACTAACGGAGGTGAGCAGTTCTTC. It is translated as CASSQRTNGGEQFF.

As DNA, the CDR3 is TGTGCCAGCAGCTTAGCCGGGAGCGGCTACACCTTC. Amino acids: CASSLAGSGYTF. The gene calls are TRBV7-9 and TRBJ1-2; D is uncertain. Germline V gene data show CDR1 as SEHNR and CDR2 as FQNEAQ (reference sequence). V was cut by 0 bases and J by 8 bases, with 7 bases left in between. The length of the CDR3 is 12 residues.

This clone showed up just a few times. The chain has TRBV5-6 and TRBJ2-7, with TRBD1 identical over 8 bases. This CDR3 is built from 14 residues. V lost 3 bases and J lost 4; bases outside the gene matches: 6. Germline values: CDR1 SGHDT, CDR2 YYEEEE. The CDR3 loop reads CASSSGTGIYEQYF. The CDR3 DNA reads as TGTGCCAGCAGCTCCGGGACAGGAATTTACGAGCAGTACTTC.

This sequence joins TRBV5-1 and TRBJ2-5, with D tentatively TRBD1 (5 bases). The germline V gene has CDR1 SGHRS and CDR2 YFSETQ. Trimming left V 4 bases short and J 2 bases short, with 9 bases between. The CDR3 sequence is 13 residues long. In DNA, the CDR3 is TGCGCCAGCAGCCCGGACATACAAGAGACCCAGTACTTC. It is translated as CASSPDIQETQYF.

The V and J genes are TRBV2 and TRBJ2-3, with 9 bases matching TRBD1. Trimming took 6 bases from V and 6 from J; bases not matched to a gene: 10. The CDR3 is 15 residues long. CDR1 SNHLY and CDR2 FYNNEI come from the germline V gene. CDR3 amino acids: CASRGDRVFRDTQYF. The CDR3 bases are TGTGCCAGCAGGGGGGACAGGGTTTTTAGGGATACGCAGTATTTT.

The rearrangement links TRBV11-2 to TRBJ2-7; D is ambiguous. Trimming shortened V by 1 base and J by 3 bases, and 4 bases separated the two germline ends. The CDR3 length is 12 residues. Germline V CDR1 and CDR2: SGHAT, FQNNGV. The CDR3 DNA follows: TGTGCCAGCAGCTTAGTAGTCTACGAGCAGTACTTC. This encodes CASSLVVYEQYF.

This clone was counted between two and nine times. The rearrangement links TRBV20-1 to TRBJ2-7, with D possibly TRBD1 on 5 matching bases. The CDR3 totals 11 residues. From germline, CDR1 is DFQATT and CDR2 SNEGSKA (reference sequence). V lost 4 bases to trimming and J lost 4 bases, with 8 bases between them. The CDR3 sequence: CSANQGYEQYF. As DNA, the CDR3 is TGCAGTGCTAACCAGGGATACGAGCAGTACTTC.

This clone was found a few times. This chain uses TRBV11-3 with TRBJ1-1; TRBD1 matches 8 bases. Per germline, CDR1 SGHNT and CDR2 YENEEA. V dropped 5 bases and J dropped 3; count of bases not matched to a gene: 8. This CDR3 contains 15 residues. The CDR3 loop reads CASSRRQGSDTEAFF. The CDR3 DNA is TGTGCCAGCAGCAGACGACAGGGGAGTGACACTGAAGCTTTCTTT.

The chain recombines TRBV5-1 with TRBJ2-7; TRBD1 agrees at 8 bases. The junction had 3 bases not matched to a gene; V was cut back by 4 bases and J by 0 bases. Germline V CDR1 and CDR2: SGHRS, YFSETQ. CDR3 length: 14 amino acids. CDR3 nucleotide sequence: TGCGCCAGCAGCCAGACAGGGGTCTCCTACGAGCAGTACTTC. Translating gives CASSQTGVSYEQYF. The variable domain in full, with the rest retrieved from reference TRBV5-1 and TRBJ2-7, is KAGVTQTPRYLIKTRGQQVTLSCSPISGHRSVSWYQQTPGQGLQFLFEYFSETQRNKGNFPGRFSGRQFSNSRSEMNVSTLELGDSALYLCASSQTGVSYEQYFGPGTRLTVT.

This chain uses TRBV11-2 with TRBJ1-5; weak D call: TRBD1 (6 bases). The CDR3 spans 11 residues. Germline lookup yields CDR1 SGHAT and CDR2 FQNNGV. The V gene lost 9 bases and the J gene lost 6 bases, with 9 bases spanning the gap. CDR3 in amino acids: CARQGSQPQHF. In nucleotides, the CDR3 is TGTGCCAGACAGGGCTCTCAGCCCCAGCATTTT.

The chain joins TRBV4-1 to TRBJ2-1, with 7 bases matching TRBD2. Germline assignment: CDR1 MGHRA and CDR2 YSYEKL. V was clipped by 0 bases and J by 10 bases; unmatched bases: 6. The CDR3 loop spans 14 amino acids. CDR3 protein: CASSQETSYLEQFF. In DNA, the CDR3 is TGCGCCAGCAGCCAAGAGACTAGCTACCTCGAGCAGTTCTTC.

The chain combines TRBV12-3 or TRBV12-4 with TRBJ2-1; unclear D gene. Trimming removed 5 bases at V and 8 bases at J, with 10 bases between. CDR3 size: 12 residues. DNA of the CDR3: TGTGCCAGCAGTCTTCTAGGCGATGAGCAGTTCTTC. It codes for CASSLLGDEQFF.

V gene TRBV3-1 (or the pseudogene TRBV3-2) combines with J gene TRBJ1-2; D possibly corresponds to TRBD1 (6 bases). V dropped 1 base and J dropped 8 bases, with 11 bases sitting between them. Germline V gene data show CDR1 as LGHDT and CDR2 as YNNKEL (reference sequence). This CDR3 contains 13 residues. CDR3 residues: CASSQAGAWGYTF. The CDR3 region has the DNA TGTGCCAGCAGCCAAGCAGGGGCATGGGGCTACACCTTC.

The V call is TRBV23-1, the J call TRBJ2-7, with D hard to call. TRBV23-1 is an ORF, with its function uncertain. The CDR3 has 15 amino acids. V lost 10 bases to trimming and J lost 3 bases, with 22 bases between them. The DNA for the CDR3 is TGCGCCACCCCGGTAGAACTCGACTCCTACTACGAGCAGTACTTC. As protein: CATPVELDSYYEQYF.

The chain uses TRBV11-2 and TRBJ1-4; D is ambiguous. This CDR3 is 14 amino acids long. V shed 2 bases and J shed 4 bases, with 8 bases lying between them. Looked up from germline, CDR1 is SGHAT and CDR2 is FQNNGV. CDR3 loop: CASSLTGINEKLFF. Here the CDR3 DNA reads TGTGCCAGCAGCTTAACGGGAATTAATGAAAAACTGTTTTTT.

The chain uses TRBV29-1 and TRBJ2-7; possible D gene TRBD1, 5 bases. This CDR3 is built from 15 residues. Germline CDR1 and CDR2: SQVTM and ANQGSEA. V was cut by 4 bases and J by 3 bases, with 19 bases left in between. The CDR3 nucleotides read TGCAGCGTTGTCGTCGGCCAGGGTTTCCTCTACGAGCAGTACTTC. It specifies CSVVVGQGFLYEQYF.